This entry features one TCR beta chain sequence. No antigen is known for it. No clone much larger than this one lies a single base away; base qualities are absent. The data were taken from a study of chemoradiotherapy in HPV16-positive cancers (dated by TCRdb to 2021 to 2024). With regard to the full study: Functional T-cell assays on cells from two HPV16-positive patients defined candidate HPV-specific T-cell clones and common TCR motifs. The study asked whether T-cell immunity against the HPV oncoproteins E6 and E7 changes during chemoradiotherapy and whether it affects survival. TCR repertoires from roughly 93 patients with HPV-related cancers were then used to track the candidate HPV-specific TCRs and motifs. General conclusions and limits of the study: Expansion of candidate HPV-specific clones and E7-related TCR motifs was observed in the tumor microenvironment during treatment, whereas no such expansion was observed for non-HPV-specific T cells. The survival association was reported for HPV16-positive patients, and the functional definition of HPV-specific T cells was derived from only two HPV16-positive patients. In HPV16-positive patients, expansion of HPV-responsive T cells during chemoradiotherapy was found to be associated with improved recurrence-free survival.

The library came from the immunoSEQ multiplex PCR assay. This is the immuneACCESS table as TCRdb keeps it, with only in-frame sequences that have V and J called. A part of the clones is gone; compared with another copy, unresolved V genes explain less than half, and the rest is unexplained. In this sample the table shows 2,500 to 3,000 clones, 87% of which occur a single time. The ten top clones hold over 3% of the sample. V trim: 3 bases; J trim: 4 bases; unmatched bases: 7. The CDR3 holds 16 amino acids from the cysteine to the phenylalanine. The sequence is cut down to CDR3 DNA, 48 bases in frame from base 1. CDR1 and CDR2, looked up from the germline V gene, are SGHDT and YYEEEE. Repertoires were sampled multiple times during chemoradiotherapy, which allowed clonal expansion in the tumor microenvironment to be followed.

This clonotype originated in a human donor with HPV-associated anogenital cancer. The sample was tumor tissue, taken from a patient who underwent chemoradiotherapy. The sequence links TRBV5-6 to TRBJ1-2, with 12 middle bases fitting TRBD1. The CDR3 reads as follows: CASSYLGTGGGYGYTF. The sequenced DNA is TGTGCCAGCAGCTACCTTGGGACAGGGGGCGGCTATGGCTACACCTTC.